The entry that follows covers one T cell receptor beta chain sequence. These data originate in a study of T cell responses to AZD1222 COVID-19 vaccine. Germline CDR1 is SQVTM and CDR2 is ANQGSEA. This CDR3 spans 14 amino acids. The J segment lost 9 bases and the V segment lost 5 bases, leaving 7 bases of the junction unmatched. Here immunoSEQ multiplex PCR was the method, and the copy in TCRdb shows in-frame clones only, minus some. Of 170,000 or so clones in the sample, 90% were seen once. The V call is TRBV29-1, the J call TRBJ1-6, with TRBD1 identical over 10 bases. This TCR came from an adult in good health. Here the sequenced sample was peripheral blood, taken on day 0 of AZD1222 vaccination. CDR3 nucleotides: TGCAGCGTTCGAGACAGGGGGCTTGGTTCACCCCTCCACTTT. Its translation: CSVRDRGLGSPLHF.